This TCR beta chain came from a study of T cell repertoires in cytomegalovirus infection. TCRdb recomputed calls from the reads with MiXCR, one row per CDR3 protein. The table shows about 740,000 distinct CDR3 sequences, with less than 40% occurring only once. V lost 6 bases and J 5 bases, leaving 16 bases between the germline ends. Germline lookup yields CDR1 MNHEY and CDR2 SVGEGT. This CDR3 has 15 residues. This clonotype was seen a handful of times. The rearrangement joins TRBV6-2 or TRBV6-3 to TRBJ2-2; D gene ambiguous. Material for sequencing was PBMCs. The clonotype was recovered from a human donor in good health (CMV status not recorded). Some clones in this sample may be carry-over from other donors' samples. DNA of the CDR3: TGTGCCAGCAGCCCAGCCCCCCTCAGGACCGGGGAGCTGTTTTTT. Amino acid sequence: CASSPAPLRTGELFF.